A single sample gave rise to the 17 T cell receptor beta chains below, sequenced in a study of T cells in Graves' hyperthyroidism and ophthalmopathy. TCR beta CDR3 regions were amplified from RNA. TCR CDR3 regions were first amplified by RT-PCR with HTBI primers. In TCRdb, the multiplex PCR reads were re-called with MiXCR into one record per CDR3 protein. Of approximately 870,000 distinct CDR3 sequences detected, around 38% appear once; the ten largest clones hold approximately 8.7%. Source material: blood. The receptors come from a man aged 18-30 years with Graves' hyperthyroidism.

This clonotype occurred a few times. The chain couples TRBV6-2 or TRBV6-3 to TRBJ1-2; D is unresolved. This CDR3 spans 14 amino acids. In germline, CDR1 is MNHEY, CDR2 SVGEGT. Trimming pared 6 bases from V and 5 bases from J, leaving 16 bases between. This chain's CDR3 is CASSLPQALYGYTF. Here the CDR3 DNA reads TGTGCCAGCAGCCTCCCCCAGGCATTATATGGCTACACCTTC.

The genes are TRBV19 and TRBJ1-4; possible D gene TRBD1, 5 bases. The CDR3 is made up of 14 amino acids. CDR1 is LNHDA and CDR2 is SQIVND in the germline V gene (reference sequence). V was pared by 4 bases and J by 5 bases, with 11 bases between. In nucleotides, the CDR3 is TGTGCCAGTAGTACCAGGGCCATAAATGAAAAACTGTTTTTT. It encodes CASSTRAINEKLFF.

There are many counts of this clonotype. V is TRBV15 and J is TRBJ1-2, with a weak D call TRBD1 (6 bases). CDR1 and CDR2 (germline): LNHNV, YYDKDF (reference sequence). Between the trimmed V and J ends, which lost 5 bases and 6 bases, there was a span of 16 bases. The CDR3 has 14 residues. The CDR3 DNA is TGTGCCACCAGCCGCTACCAGGGGAAGGATGGCTACACCTTC. Protein: CATSRYQGKDGYTF. Based on the CDR3 plus reference TRBV15 and TRBJ1-2, the full variable domain is DAMVIQNPRYQVTQFGKPVTLSCSQTLNHNVMYWYQQKSSQAPKLLFHYYDKDFNNEADTPDNFQSRRPNTSFCFLDIRSPGLGDTAMYLCATSRYQGKDGYTFGSGTRLTVV.

Details on this clonotype: This may stem from a read error, because a much larger clone lies one nucleotide away. The rearrangement uses TRBV7-6 and TRBJ1-6, with D maybe TRBD1 (5 bases). The CDR3 covers 16 residues. Germline V gene lookup returns CDR1 SGHVS and CDR2 FNYEAQ. Trimming left V 4 bases short and J 7 bases short, with 17 bases between. This CDR3 is CASSSSPGLTNSPLHF. The CDR3 DNA sequence: TGTGCCAGCAGCTCATCACCGGGACTGACCAATTCACCCCTCCACTTT. Supplemented by reference TRBV7-6 and TRBJ1-6, the full variable domain reads GAGVSQSPRYKVTKRGQDVALRCDPISGHVSLYWYRQALGQGPEFLTYFNYEAQQDKSGLPNDRFSAERPEGSISTLTIQRTEQRDSAMYRCASSSSPGLTNSPLHFGNGTRLTVT.

There are many counts of this clonotype. The chain combines TRBV2 with TRBJ1-5, with 10 bases that match TRBD1. CDR1 and CDR2 (germline): SNHLY, FYNNEI. The CDR3 runs to 14 residues. J lost 7 bases, V lost 6 bases, and 6 bases had no gene match. CDR3 sequence: CASRGTGALQPQHF. The CDR3 DNA is TGTGCCAGCAGAGGGACAGGGGCATTGCAGCCCCAGCATTTT. Variable domain in full (rest from reference TRBV2 and TRBJ1-5): EPEVTQTPSHQVTQMGQEVILRCVPISNHLYFYWYRQILGQKVEFLVSFYNNEISEKSEIFDDQFSVERPDGSNFTLKIRSTKLEDSAMYFCASRGTGALQPQHFGDGTRLSIL.

The chain carries TRBV7-9 and TRBJ2-7; 7 nucleotides line up with TRBD1. This CDR3 is built from 15 residues. Germline V gene data show CDR1 as SEHNR and CDR2 as FQNEAQ (reference sequence). Losses at the gene ends were 5 bases for V and 4 bases for J; bases not matched to a gene: 11. CDR3: CASSLFGQGEYEQYF. The CDR3 nucleotides read TGTGCCAGCAGCCTCTTTGGGCAGGGGGAATACGAGCAGTACTTC.

The table lists this clonotype with a few counts. The CDR3 region is CASSAGLAILEQYF. In nucleotides, the CDR3 is TGTGCCAGCAGTGCCGGACTAGCGATATTGGAGCAGTACTTC. The V and J genes are TRBV12-5 and TRBJ2-7; TRBD2 matches at 9 bases. The germline CDR1 and CDR2 sequences are LGHNT and FRNRAP. The CDR3 spans 14 residues. Filled out from reference TRBV12-5 and TRBJ2-7, the complete variable domain reads DARVTQTPRHKVTEMGQEVTMRCQPILGHNTVFWYRQTMMQGLELLAYFRNRAPLDDSGMPKDRFSAEMPDATLATLKIQPSEPRDSAVYFCASSAGLAILEQYFGPGTRLTVT.

V is TRBV2 and J is TRBJ2-7, with 9 positions matching TRBD2. This CDR3 region has 14 residues. Germline CDR1 reads SNHLY; CDR2 reads FYNNEI. J gave up 2 bases and V 10 bases, and 9 bases lay outside the gene matches. In DNA, the CDR3 is TGTGCCATCAAGTTGGCGGGAGGGCCCTACGAGCAGTACTTC. This codes for CAIKLAGGPYEQYF.

This clonotype has ten or more counts. The chain carries TRBV9 and TRBJ1-1; D is unclear. Germline assignment: CDR1 SGDLS and CDR2 YYNGEE. The V and J ends lost 4 bases and 1 base respectively, with 11 bases between them. There are 14 residues in the CDR3. CDR3 amino acids: CASSPDLSNTEAFF. The DNA for the CDR3 is TGTGCCAGCAGCCCAGATCTTTCGAACACTGAAGCTTTCTTT.

A word on this clonotype: The junction departs from the called germline gene at one end, perhaps through a read error. CDR3 nucleotides: TGTGCCGGCAGCTTAGAATCGGGGCAAGAGCAGTACTTC. As protein: CAGSLESGQEQYF. The V call is TRBV7-2, the J call TRBJ2-7, with D perhaps assigned TRBD1 or TRBD2 (5 bases each). This CDR3 comprises 13 residues. Germline V gene lookup returns CDR1 SGHTA and CDR2 FQGNSA. The whole variable domain, filled in from reference TRBV7-2 and TRBJ2-7, reads GAGVSQSPSNKVTEKGKDVELRCDPISGHTALYWYRQSLGQGLEFLIYFQGNSAPDKSGLPSDRFSAERTGGSVSTLTIQRTQQEDSAVYLCAGSLESGQEQYFGPGTRLTVT.

The chain employs TRBV12-3 or TRBV12-4 and TRBJ1-6; D not certain. Trimming removed 5 bases at V and 7 bases at J, with 15 bases between. The CDR3 extends over 15 amino acids. The CDR3 DNA reads as TGTGCCAGCAGTCCTGGGTACTCCCAGAATTCACCCCTCCACTTT. Its protein is CASSPGYSQNSPLHF.

The rearrangement joins TRBV4-2 to TRBJ1-1; 11 bases fit TRBD1. CDR1 and CDR2 (germline): LGHNA, YNFKEQ. J gave up 4 bases and V 4 bases, and 5 bases lay outside the gene matches. The CDR3 has 15 amino acids. The chain's CDR3 is CASSRTGTGGTEAFF. The CDR3 nucleotides read TGTGCCAGCAGCCGCACCGGGACAGGGGGCACTGAAGCTTTCTTT.

The V and J genes are TRBV9 and TRBJ2-6; TRBD1 might be the D (8 bases). Deletions cut 0 bases from V and 4 bases from J, with 20 bases between. Looked up from germline, CDR1 is SGDLS and CDR2 is YYNGEE. The CDR3 has 19 amino acids. The DNA for the CDR3 is TGTGCCAGCAGCGTAGAACAGGGGGGGACGGAGGTCGGGGCCAACGTCCTGACTTTC. Translating it yields CASSVEQGGTEVGANVLTF.

In this sample, this clonotype turned up a few times. The rearrangement uses TRBV14 and TRBJ1-1; TRBD1 is a possible D gene (6 bases). The CDR3 length is 16 residues. CDR1 is SGHDN, CDR2 FVKESK, per germline. V lost 4 bases to trimming and J lost 0 bases, with 15 bases between them. The CDR3 loop is CASSRPGTQMNTEAFF. DNA of the CDR3: TGTGCCAGCAGCCGGCCCGGGACACAGATGAACACTGAAGCTTTCTTT.

The V and J genes are TRBV5-4 and TRBJ1-2; tentative D call: TRBD1 (5 bases). Germline V gives CDR1 SGHNT, CDR2 YYREEE (reference sequence). The V end was cut by 3 bases, the J end by 2 bases, with 14 bases between. The CDR3 covers 15 residues. CDR3: CASSSPQGTNYGYTF. The CDR3 bases are TGTGCCAGCAGCTCACCTCAGGGTACCAACTATGGCTACACCTTC.

This clonotype was recorded at least ten times. The chain employs TRBV12-3 or TRBV12-4 and TRBJ1-2; 10 nucleotides line up with TRBD1. The CDR3 runs 12 residues. V was pared by 6 bases and J by 8 bases, with 3 bases of the junction left unmatched. The CDR3 DNA follows: TGTGCCAGCAGGGGGACAGGGGAAGGCTACACCTTC. Translated: CASRGTGEGYTF.

In its sample, this clonotype was seen a few times. The J gene is TRBJ1-5, the V gene TRBV6-5; D ambiguous. Between the trimmed V and J ends, which lost 2 bases and 5 bases, there was a span of 13 bases. The CDR3 runs 15 residues. Germline V CDR1 and CDR2: MNHEY, SVGAGI. The CDR3 is CASSYTLKLYQPQHF. The CDR3 DNA follows: TGTGCCAGCAGTTACACCCTGAAACTGTATCAGCCCCAGCATTTT.